This T cell receptor beta chain stems from a study of T cell clonality in common variable immunodeficiency. This CDR3 comprises 13 residues. V was pared by 1 base and J by 4 bases, with 6 bases between. Germline CDR1 is SGHTA and CDR2 is FQGTGA. Donors gave roughly 4.5 to 9 ml heparinized peripheral whole blood. Study-wide findings and caveats: Fewer TCRbeta clones were shared among CVID subjects than controls. Fewer deletions and N-nucleotide insertions were reportedly seen in common variable immunodeficiency TCR beta sequences.

Assay: immunoSEQ multiplex PCR; the TCRdb copy retains only in-frame clones and omits some. The sample lists approximately 14,000 clones, none appearing once, the ten largest making up about an eighth. This clone was counted between two and nine times. Its antigen is unknown. The missing CDR3 end, 3 residues past where the read stops, is filled in from the germline J gene. Sequenced: peripheral blood mononuclear cells. The TCR sequence derives from a human donor with common variable immunodeficiency. This rearrangement joins TRBV7-3 to TRBJ2-3; D is uncertain. The CDR3 DNA, read in part, is TGTGCCAGCAGCTTAAAGTTAGCAGATACG. Protein: CASSLKLADT. The complete CDR3 reads CASSLKLADTQYF.